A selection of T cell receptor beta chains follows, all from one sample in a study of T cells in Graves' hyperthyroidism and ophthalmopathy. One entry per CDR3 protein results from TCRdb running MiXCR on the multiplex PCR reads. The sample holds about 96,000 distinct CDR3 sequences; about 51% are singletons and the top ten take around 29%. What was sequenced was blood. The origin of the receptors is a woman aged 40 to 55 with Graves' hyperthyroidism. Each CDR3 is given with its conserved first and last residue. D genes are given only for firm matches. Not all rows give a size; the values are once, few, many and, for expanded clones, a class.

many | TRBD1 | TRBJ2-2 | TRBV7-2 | CASSHPGQGTGELFF | TGTGCCAGCAGCCACCCGGGACAGGGCACCGGGGAGCTGTTTTTT
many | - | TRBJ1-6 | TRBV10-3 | CAISSPGQWNSPLHF | TGTGCCATCAGTTCACCGGGACAATGGAATTCACCCCTCCACTTT
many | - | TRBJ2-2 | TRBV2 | CASRWTQNTGELFF | TGTGCCAGCAGATGGACCCAGAACACCGGGGAGCTGTTTTTT
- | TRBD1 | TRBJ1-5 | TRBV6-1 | CASMGQTYEHF | TGTGCCAGCATGGGACAGACTTACGAGCATTTT
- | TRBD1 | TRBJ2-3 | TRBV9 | CASSVAGQGPDTQYF | TGTGCCAGCAGCGTAGCGGGACAGGGCCCAGATACGCAGTATTTT
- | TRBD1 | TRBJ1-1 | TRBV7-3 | CASSPGGTGSAFF | TGTGCCAGCAGCCCGGGCGGGACAGGCTCCGCTTTCTTT
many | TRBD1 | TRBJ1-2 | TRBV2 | CASGGQAYGYTF | TGTGCCAGCGGGGGACAGGCCTATGGCTACACCTTC
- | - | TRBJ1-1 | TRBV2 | CASSELRDTEAFF | TGTGCCAGCAGTGAATTAAGGGACACTGAAGCTTTCTTT
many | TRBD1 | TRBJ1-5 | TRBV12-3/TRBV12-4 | CASSKTGDPNQPQHF | TGTGCCAGCAGTAAAACAGGGGACCCCAATCAGCCCCAGCATTTT
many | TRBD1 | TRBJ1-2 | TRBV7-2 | CASSPQGTGGDGYTF | TGTGCCAGCAGCCCACAAGGGACAGGGGGCGATGGCTACACCTTC
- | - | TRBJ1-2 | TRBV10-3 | CAIANKGVEDGYTF | TGTGCCATTGCCAACAAGGGAGTGGAAGATGGCTACACCTTC
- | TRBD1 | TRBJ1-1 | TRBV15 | CATSKDRATEAFF | TGTGCCACCAGCAAGGACAGGGCAACTGAAGCTTTCTTT
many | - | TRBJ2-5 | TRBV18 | CASSRDAKETQYF | TGTGCCAGCTCACGGGATGCGAAGGAGACCCAGTACTTC
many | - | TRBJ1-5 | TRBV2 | CASSEFRGRNQPQHF | TGTGCCAGCAGTGAATTTCGGGGTCGCAATCAGCCCCAGCATTTT
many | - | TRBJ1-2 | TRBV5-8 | CASSLEIGRGGYGYTF | TGTGCCAGCAGCTTGGAGATCGGCAGGGGTGGCTATGGCTACACCTTC
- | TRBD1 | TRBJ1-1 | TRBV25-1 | CASYRGRVTEAFF | TGTGCCAGCTACAGGGGGAGGGTCACTGAAGCTTTCTTT
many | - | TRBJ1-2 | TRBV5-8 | CASRPNTGFSGYTF | TGTGCCAGCAGGCCTAACACAGGGTTCTCTGGCTACACCTTC
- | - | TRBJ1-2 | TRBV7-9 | CASSQGTAGWFTF | TGCGCCAGCAGCCAAGGCACAGCGGGATGGTTCACCTTC
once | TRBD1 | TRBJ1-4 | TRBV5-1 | CASSTTGTGRVKLFF | TGCGCCAGCAGTACTACTGGGACAGGACGGGTAAAACTGTTTTTT
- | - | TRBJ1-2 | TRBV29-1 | CSVLAGPGGYTF | TGCAGCGTTTTGGCAGGCCCCGGTGGCTACACCTTC
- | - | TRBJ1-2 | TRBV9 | CASSGTDNYGYTF | TGTGCCAGCAGCGGGACAGACAATTATGGCTACACCTTC
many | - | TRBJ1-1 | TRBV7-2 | CASSLAKNTEAFF | TGTGCCAGCAGCTTAGCGAAGAACACTGAAGCTTTCTTT
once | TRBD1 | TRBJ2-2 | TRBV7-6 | CASQRQGAITGELFF | TGTGCCAGCCAACGACAGGGGGCTATCACCGGGGAGCTGTTTTTT
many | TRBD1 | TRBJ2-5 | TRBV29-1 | CSVMGQGAPQETQYF | TGCAGCGTCATGGGACAGGGGGCGCCCCAAGAGACCCAGTACTTC
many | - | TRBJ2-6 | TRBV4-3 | CASSQGPGANVLTF | TGCGCCAGCAGCCAAGGTCCTGGGGCCAACGTCCTGACTTTC
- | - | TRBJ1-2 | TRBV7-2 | CASSIYLCSVMGYTF | -
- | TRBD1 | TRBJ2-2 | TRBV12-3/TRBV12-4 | CASIQGGANTGELFF | TGTGCCAGCATACAGGGGGGCGCGAACACCGGGGAGCTGTTTTTT
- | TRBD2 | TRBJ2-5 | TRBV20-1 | CSASAGTSFRETQYF | TGCAGTGCTAGCGCCGGGACTAGTTTTCGGGAGACCCAGTACTTC
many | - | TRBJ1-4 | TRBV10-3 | CAISEGRGGVNEKLFF | TGTGCCATCAGTGAAGGACGCGGGGGGGTTAATGAAAAACTGTTTTTT
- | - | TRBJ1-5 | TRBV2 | CAGSRSQSNQPQHF | TGTGCCGGCAGTAGGTCTCAGAGCAATCAGCCCCAGCACTTT
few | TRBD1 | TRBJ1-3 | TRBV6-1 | CASSPSPTGGIGNTIYF | TGTGCCAGCAGCCCAAGCCCTACAGGGGGCATTGGAAACACCATATATTTT
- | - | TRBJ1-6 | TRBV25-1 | CASSDGAGGPLDSPLHF | TGTGCCAGCAGTGATGGGGCCGGAGGCCCTCTCGATTCACCCCTCCACTTT
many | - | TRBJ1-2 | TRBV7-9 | CASSPYRVVGYTF | TGTGCCAGCAGCCCTTACAGGGTCGTAGGCTACACCTTC